Shown below are 21 T cell receptor beta chains from a single sample sequenced in a study of T cell changes during pregnancy in multiple sclerosis. The repertoire was sequenced with immunoSEQ multiplex PCR; TCRdb's copy has only in-frame clones and lacks some. Of about 46,000 clones in the sample, around 92% are singletons; the top ten hold about 9.8%. The sequenced sample was CD8+ T cells from peripheral blood mononuclear cells, obtained after pregnancy. Receptors originate from a female donor with multiple sclerosis, enrolled in a pregnancy study.

The chain carries TRBV6-1 and TRBJ2-7; 9 positions match TRBD1. This CDR3 has 14 residues. The germline CDR1 and CDR2 sequences are MNHNS and SASEGT. V was pared by 5 bases and J by 4 bases, with 6 bases of the junction left unmatched. CDR3 amino acids: CASSPGTGIYEQYF. CDR3 sequence (DNA): TGTGCCAGCAGTCCCGGGACAGGGATATACGAGCAGTACTTC.

This clone appeared a single time. The chain joins TRBV7-9 to TRBJ2-7; 9 bases map to TRBD2. Per germline, CDR1 SEHNR and CDR2 FQNEAQ (reference sequence). V shed 8 bases, J shed 6 bases, and the junction held 8 bases outside the gene matches. The CDR3 consists of 13 residues. The CDR3 spells CASGTSPFVEQYF. The CDR3 nucleotides read TGTGCCAGCGGGACTAGCCCCTTCGTCGAGCAGTACTTC. The full variable domain, completed using reference TRBV7-9 and TRBJ2-7, is DTGVSQNPRHKITKRGQNVTFRCDPISEHNRLYWYRQTLGQGPEFLTYFQNEAQLEKSRLLSDRFSAERPKGSFSTLEIQRTEQGDSAMYLCASGTSPFVEQYFGPGTRLTVT.

The CDR3 coding sequence is TGTGCCAGCAGTTTTAGCGGGAGTGGTGAGCAGTTCTTC. Amino acids: CASSFSGSGEQFF. This chain connects TRBV6-4 to TRBJ2-1; 9 nucleotides line up with TRBD2. After removal of 5 bases from V and 9 bases from J, the junction contained 5 bases not matched to a gene. Germline lookup yields CDR1 MRHNA and CDR2 SNTAGT. The CDR3 has 13 residues.

The chain is built from TRBV15 and TRBJ2-2; possible D gene TRBD1, 5 bases. Germline CDR1 is LNHNV and CDR2 is YYDKDF (reference sequence). This CDR3 contains 15 residues. V shed 6 bases and J shed 5 bases, with 16 bases lying between them. The CDR3 DNA reads TGTGCCACCAGTACCGATAGGGGTGCGACCGGGGAGCTGTTTTTT. Translated, it gives CATSTDRGATGELFF.

The chain has TRBV4-3 and TRBJ2-7; 10 bases line up with TRBD1. J lost 5 bases, V lost 3 bases, and 10 bases had no gene match. The germline CDR1 and CDR2 sequences are LGHNA and YSLEER. The CDR3 is 16 amino acids. The CDR3 here is CASSQSGTGDGDEQYF. CDR3 nucleotides: TGCGCCAGCAGCCAGTCCGGGACAGGGGATGGGGACGAGCAGTACTTC.

The chain is built from TRBV21-1 and TRBJ2-2; the table's D call, TRBD1, was not checked against the DNA. TRBV21-1 is tagged as a pseudogene. The CDR3 contains 16 residues. CDR3 DNA sequence: TGTGCCAGCAGCAATGCCTTCAGGGTGGGGACCGGGGAGCTGTTTTTT. This encodes CASSNAFRVGTGELFF.

The V call is TRBV5-1, the J call TRBJ2-3, with D hard to call. The germline V and J ends were trimmed by 1 base and 3 bases, with 9 bases remaining between them. Germline CDR1 and CDR2: SGHRS and YFSETQ. This CDR3 spans 14 amino acids. The CDR3 is CASSLLRRTDTQYF. The CDR3 DNA is TGCGCCAGCAGCTTGTTGAGGAGAACAGATACGCAGTATTTT.

J is TRBJ2-5 and V is TRBV27, with no clear D. Deletions cut 5 bases from V and 3 bases from J, with 22 bases between. This CDR3 has 17 residues. Germline CDR1 MNHEY, CDR2 SMNVEV (reference sequence). The CDR3 here is CASSPGPYTLSEETQYF. The CDR3 DNA follows: TGTGCCAGCAGTCCGGGTCCTTACACCCTTTCGGAAGAGACCCAGTACTTC.

V gene TRBV15 combines with J gene TRBJ2-6, with unresolved D. V was shortened by 4 bases and J by 0 bases, with 10 bases between the two germline ends. This CDR3 has 16 residues. CDR1 and CDR2 from the germline V gene are LNHNV and YYDKDF (reference sequence). The CDR3 DNA is TGTGCCACCAGCATTCGAGAGGCCTCTGGGGCCAACGTCCTGACTTTC. As protein: CATSIREASGANVLTF.

This clone was seen just once. The chain combines TRBV5-6 with TRBJ2-3; 10 nucleotides align to TRBD1. The CDR3 has 17 residues. The trim removed 1 base at V and 5 bases at J, leaving 10 bases unmatched. Germline values: CDR1 SGHDT, CDR2 YYEEEE. CDR3 sequence: CASSLIGQGDVVDTQYF. The CDR3 DNA follows: TGTGCCAGCAGCTTGATCGGACAGGGGGATGTAGTAGATACGCAGTATTTT.

V gene TRBV7-9 combines with J gene TRBJ2-7, with D possibly matching TRBD2 (8 bases). In germline, CDR1 is SEHNR, CDR2 FQNEAQ (reference sequence). CDR3 length: 16 amino acids. V was shortened by 5 bases and J by 7 bases, with 24 bases between the two germline ends. CDR3 loop: CASSPKTGREVREQYF. CDR3 in DNA: TGTGCCAGCAGCCCTAAGACAGGGCGGGAGGTGCGGGAGCAGTACTTC.

This chain uses TRBV5-4 with TRBJ2-5; possibly TRBD2 for D (5 bases). The CDR3 has 13 residues. Trimming cost V 2 bases and J 2 bases, with 7 bases left between them. Per germline, CDR1 SGHNT and CDR2 YYREEE (reference sequence). Here the CDR3 DNA reads TGTGCCAGCAGCTTAGCGGTTCAAGAGACCCAGTACTTC. Encoded protein: CASSLAVQETQYF. The full variable domain, completed using reference TRBV5-4 and TRBJ2-5, is ETGVTQSPTHLIKTRGQQVTLRCSSQSGHNTVSWYQQALGQGPQFIFQYYREEENGRGNFPPRFSGLQFPNYSSELNVNALELDDSALYLCASSLAVQETQYFGPGTRLLVL.

The V and J genes are TRBV7-7 and TRBJ2-1; 9 bases match TRBD1. J gave up 6 bases and V 5 bases, and 8 bases lay outside the gene matches. The CDR3 loop spans 15 amino acids. Germline CDR1 is SSHAT and CDR2 is FNYEAQ (reference sequence). This chain's CDR3 is CASSPGQGSGNEQFF. In nucleotides, the CDR3 is TGTGCCAGCAGCCCCGGACAGGGGTCAGGCAATGAGCAGTTCTTC.

The chain is built from TRBV2 and TRBJ2-1; 10 positions match TRBD2. Germline assignment: CDR1 SNHLY and CDR2 FYNNEI. J gave up 8 bases and V 4 bases, and 5 bases lay outside the gene matches. The CDR3 spans 14 residues. CDR3 sequence reads: CASSAASGRDEQFF. CDR3 nucleotides: TGTGCCAGCAGTGCCGCTAGCGGGAGAGATGAGCAGTTCTTC.

The gene calls are TRBV10-3 and TRBJ2-1; 12 bases are shared with TRBD2. Germline assignment: CDR1 ENHRY and CDR2 SYGVKD. The CDR3 is 14 residues long. V trimming: 8 bases; J trimming: 6 bases; junction bases outside the gene matches: 5. This CDR3 reads CAIGGLAGFNEQFF. The CDR3 DNA follows: TGTGCCATCGGAGGACTAGCGGGATTCAATGAGCAGTTCTTC.

The chain employs TRBV6-5 and TRBJ1-4, with TRBD1 matching 7 bases. V was clipped by 5 bases and J by 8 bases; unmatched bases: 11. The CDR3 is 15 amino acids. CDR1 is MNHEY and CDR2 is SVGAGI in the germline V gene. CDR3: CASSTSDREDEKLFF. CDR3 nucleotide sequence: TGTGCCAGCAGTACCAGCGACAGGGAAGACGAAAAACTGTTTTTT.

This chain uses TRBV27 with TRBJ2-4; the match to TRBD1 covers 11 bases. CDR1 is MNHEY, CDR2 SMNVEV, per germline (reference sequence). Trimming cost V 3 bases and J 8 bases; bases outside gene matches: 3. The CDR3 covers 14 residues. CDR3 DNA: TGTGCCAGCAGTTTTGGACAGGGGGCCTACATTCAGTACTTC. Encoded protein: CASSFGQGAYIQYF.

The chain has TRBV7-6 and TRBJ2-6; unclear D gene. Trimming pared 2 bases from V and 1 base from J, leaving 15 bases between. In germline, CDR1 is SGHVS, CDR2 FNYEAQ. The CDR3 totals 18 residues. The CDR3 sequence is CASSLSAASISGANVLTF. For the CDR3, the DNA is TGTGCCAGCAGCTTATCGGCGGCCTCGATTTCTGGGGCCAACGTCCTGACTTTC. Combining the CDR3 with reference TRBV7-6 and TRBJ2-6 gives the whole variable domain GAGVSQSPRYKVTKRGQDVALRCDPISGHVSLYWYRQALGQGPEFLTYFNYEAQQDKSGLPNDRFSAERPEGSISTLTIQRTEQRDSAMYRCASSLSAASISGANVLTFGAGSRLTVL.

The gene calls are TRBV10-3 and TRBJ1-5; tentative D call: TRBD1 (5 bases). The germline CDR1 and CDR2 sequences are ENHRY and SYGVKD. The V gene lost 2 bases and the J gene lost 5 bases, with 7 bases spanning the gap. The CDR3 length is 13 residues. This chain's CDR3 is CAISEGRDQPQHF. The CDR3 nucleotides read TGTGCCATCAGTGAGGGCAGGGATCAGCCCCAGCATTTT.

The chain uses TRBV21-1 and TRBJ2-5; TRBD1 is the table's D call and was not checked against the DNA. TRBV21-1 is noted as a pseudogene. The CDR3 runs to 17 residues. CDR3 in amino acids: CASSKMAGTGVAETQYF. The DNA for the CDR3 is TGTGCCAGCAGCAAAATGGCCGGGACAGGGGTTGCTGAGACCCAGTACTTC.

The chain carries TRBV4-2 and TRBJ1-4; D is undetermined. Trimming took off 4 bases at V and 8 bases at J, with 8 bases between the two ends. CDR1 and CDR2 (germline): LGHNA, YNFKEQ. The CDR3 length is 12 residues. DNA for the CDR3: TGTGCCAGCAGCCCCCTCGGGGAAAAACTGTTTTTT. It codes for CASSPLGEKLFF.